The 25 T cell receptor beta chains in this list originate from one sample, sequenced in a study of CD8 T cells in Susac syndrome. Reverse transcription of roughly 0.5 to 1 ug RNA was performed with random hexamers. TCRdb re-derived calls from the immunoSEQ multiplex PCR reads in MiXCR, one entry per CDR3 protein. The repertoire holds roughly 130,000 distinct CDR3 sequences, with around 94% as singletons. The sample comprised CD8+ T cells from PBMCs. All receptors derive from a human donor with Susac syndrome.

V and J are TRBV29-1 and TRBJ2-7, with TRBD2 matching 7 bases. The CDR3 runs to 13 residues. V lost 4 bases to trimming and J lost 2 bases; unmatched junction nucleotides: 5. The germline gives CDR1 SQVTM, CDR2 ANQGSEA. The CDR3 spells CSVASGAPYEQYF. The CDR3 nucleotides are TGCAGCGTTGCGAGCGGGGCCCCCTACGAGCAGTACTTC.

V is TRBV6-6 and J is TRBJ2-3, with D possibly being TRBD2 (7 bases). The V gene's germline CDR1 is MNHNY and CDR2 SVGAGI (reference sequence). The germline V and J ends were trimmed by 6 bases and 4 bases, with 17 bases remaining between them. The CDR3 covers 15 residues. CDR3 in DNA: TGTGCCAGCAGCCACGTCGCGGGGGCTCCAGATACGCAGTATTTT. It encodes CASSHVAGAPDTQYF.

The V call is TRBV5-4, the J call TRBJ2-3; no firm D call. Trimming removed 2 bases from V and 2 bases from J, with 3 bases in between. The CDR3 spans 12 residues. Germline CDR1 and CDR2: SGHNT and YYREEE (reference sequence). The CDR3 here is CASSFHTDTQYF. The CDR3 bases are TGTGCCAGCAGCTTTCACACAGATACGCAGTATTTT.

The rearrangement links TRBV20-1 to TRBJ2-1; TRBD1 matches at 7 bases. The CDR3 is 14 residues long. Germline values: CDR1 DFQATT, CDR2 SNEGSKA (reference sequence). Trimming removed 5 bases from V and 4 bases from J; junction bases left unmatched: 8. The CDR3 sequence is CSAPEGASYNEQFF. In DNA, the CDR3 is TGCAGTGCTCCCGAGGGGGCGTCTTACAATGAGCAGTTCTTC.

The J gene is TRBJ2-3, the V gene TRBV15; D call uncertain. Germline V gene data show CDR1 as LNHNV and CDR2 as YYDKDF (reference sequence). The V end lost 8 bases, the J end lost 0 bases, and 12 bases lay between the germline ends. The CDR3 runs to 14 residues. The CDR3 sequence is CATSWQVSTDTQYF. CDR3 nucleotides: TGTGCCACCTCCTGGCAGGTGAGCACAGATACGCAGTATTTT.

This chain connects TRBV11-1 to TRBJ2-2; D remains unclear. The CDR3 has 12 residues. The ends were cut back, 11 bases at V and 4 bases at J, with 11 bases in the middle. Germline V gene lookup returns CDR1 SGHAT and CDR2 FQDESV (reference sequence). The CDR3 spells CADRSGTGELFF. The CDR3 DNA reads TGTGCCGACCGCTCGGGCACCGGGGAGCTGTTTTTT.

This rearrangement joins TRBV7-2 to TRBJ1-6, with TRBD1 matching 7 bases. From germline, CDR1 is SGHTA and CDR2 FQGNSA. The CDR3 extends over 15 amino acids. J lost 9 bases, V lost 0 bases, and 5 bases had no gene match. CDR3 sequence reads: CASSLARRGPSPLHF. CDR3 DNA sequence: TGTGCCAGCAGCTTAGCGCGGAGGGGGCCTTCACCCCTCCACTTT.

V is TRBV7-9 and J is TRBJ1-2; D not resolved. CDR3 size: 13 residues. Trimming took off 1 base at V and 8 bases at J, with 11 bases between the two ends. Germline CDR1 is SEHNR and CDR2 is FQNEAQ (reference sequence). CDR3 in amino acids: CASSLVGRSGYTF. CDR3 DNA: TGTGCCAGCAGCTTAGTGGGCAGAAGCGGCTACACCTTC.

The chain has TRBV30 and TRBJ2-3, with unresolved D. Germline V CDR1 and CDR2: GTSNPN, SVGIG (reference sequence). Trimming left V 0 bases short and J 0 bases short, with 4 bases between. The CDR3 loop spans 13 amino acids. The CDR3 DNA reads as TGTGCCTGGAGTGTCGGCAGCACAGATACGCAGTATTTT. This translates into CAWSVGSTDTQYF.

This rearrangement joins TRBV7-7 to TRBJ2-1; tentative D call: TRBD1 (5 bases). Trimming pared 4 bases from V and 7 bases from J, leaving 17 bases between. The CDR3 consists of 15 residues. Germline V gives CDR1 SSHAT, CDR2 FNYEAQ (reference sequence). The DNA for the CDR3 is TGTGCCAGCAGCTCAGGGTTAACGTCGTGGAATGAGCAGTTCTTC. It encodes CASSSGLTSWNEQFF.

DNA of the CDR3: TGCAGCGTTCTCCAGGGCGTCCAAGAGACCCAGTACTTC. As protein: CSVLQGVQETQYF. The chain combines TRBV29-1 with TRBJ2-5; a possible D gene is TRBD1 (5 bases). There are 13 residues in the CDR3. Germline values: CDR1 SQVTM, CDR2 ANQGSEA. With 5 bases removed from V and 1 base from J, the gap between germline ends came to 11 bases.

The chain uses TRBV27 and TRBJ1-2; 9 bases map to TRBD1. The germline V gene encodes CDR1 MNHEY and CDR2 SMNVEV (reference sequence). Trimming took 5 bases from V and 4 from J; bases not matched to a gene: 5. This CDR3 has 14 amino acids. The CDR3, as DNA: TGTGCCAGCAGTCCCCGGGACAGGGTCTATGGCTACACCTTC. Amino acids: CASSPRDRVYGYTF.

The rearrangement uses TRBV19 and TRBJ2-7, with 7 bases identical to TRBD2. This CDR3 region has 14 residues. The germline V gene encodes CDR1 LNHDA and CDR2 SQIVND (reference sequence). V lost 2 bases to trimming and J lost 3 bases; unmatched junction nucleotides: 4. DNA of the CDR3: TGTGCCAGTAGTATAACTGCTAGCGGCTACGAGCAGTACTTC. Its translation is CASSITASGYEQYF.

V usage is TRBV21-1 and J usage is TRBJ2-4; the table names TRBD1, a call not compared with the DNA. TRBV21-1 is an annotated pseudogene. This CDR3 region has 15 residues. The CDR3 sequence: CASSVRVLAKNIQYF. CDR3 in DNA: TGTGCCAGCAGCGTCCGGGTTCTAGCCAAAAACATTCAGTACTTC.

The count of this clonotype is one. The J gene is TRBJ2-4, the V gene TRBV20-1; D unclear. This CDR3 region has 15 residues. Germline V gives CDR1 DFQATT, CDR2 SNEGSKA (reference sequence). V gave up 3 bases and J gave up 0 bases, with 12 bases separating them. This CDR3 reads CSASSPLLAKNIQYF. The CDR3 DNA sequence: TGCAGTGCTAGTAGCCCCTTGCTAGCCAAAAACATTCAGTACTTC.

This chain connects TRBV29-1 to TRBJ2-1; 7 positions agree with TRBD1. The germline CDR1 and CDR2 sequences are SQVTM and ANQGSEA. This CDR3 contains 13 residues. V shed 6 bases, J shed 5 bases, and the junction held 7 bases outside the gene matches. The DNA of the CDR3 is TGCAGCGTACGGACAGGAGTGGACAATGAGCAGTTCTTC. Amino acid sequence: CSVRTGVDNEQFF.

This clonotype appeared once. Its ends do not fully match the called genes, so a read error is possible. The V gene is TRBV12-3 or TRBV12-4, the J gene TRBJ2-3, with TRBD2 identical over 13 bases. The length of the CDR3 is 16 residues. The CDR3 spells CASSQLAGGLTYTQYF. In DNA form, the CDR3 reads TGTGCCAGCAGTCAACTAGCGGGGGGGCTCACATATACGCAGTATTTT.

CDR3: CSSRGGSYNEQFF. Here the CDR3 DNA reads TGCAGTTCGAGGGGGGGCTCCTACAATGAGCAGTTCTTC. The V call is TRBV29-1, the J call TRBJ2-1; the D gene is possibly TRBD2 (7 bases). Germline V gene lookup returns CDR1 SQVTM and CDR2 ANQGSEA. This CDR3 comprises 13 residues.

V is TRBV2 and J is TRBJ2-5, with 10 bases aligning to TRBD2. CDR3 length: 14 amino acids. CDR1 and CDR2 (germline): SNHLY, FYNNEI. Unmatched junction bases numbered 2, after V lost 5 bases and J lost 2 bases. CDR3 loop: CASSLAGEQETQYF. CDR3 DNA: TGTGCCAGCAGTCTAGCGGGGGAACAAGAGACCCAGTACTTC.

The rearrangement links TRBV9 to TRBJ1-2; no clear D gene. V was clipped by 4 bases and J by 0 bases, with 13 bases between them. CDR1 and CDR2 (germline): SGDLS, YYNGEE. There are 15 residues in the CDR3. This CDR3 is CASSPAGRPNYGYTF. The CDR3 DNA reads as TGTGCCAGCAGCCCAGCTGGGAGACCTAACTATGGCTACACCTTC. The full variable domain, its missing parts supplied by reference TRBV9 and TRBJ1-2, is DSGVTQTPKHLITATGQRVTLRCSPRSGDLSVYWYQQSLDQGLQFLIQYYNGEERAKGNILERFSAQQFPDLHSELNLSSLELGDSALYFCASSPAGRPNYGYTFGSGTRLTVV.

The genes are TRBV27 and TRBJ2-1; D might be TRBD2 (7 bases). The CDR3 has 15 amino acids. Between the trimmed V and J ends, which lost 3 bases and 8 bases, there was a span of 17 bases. CDR1 and CDR2 from the germline V gene are MNHEY and SMNVEV (reference sequence). The CDR3 spells CASSFVGGADYEQFF. The CDR3 coding sequence is TGTGCCAGCAGTTTCGTTGGGGGGGCCGATTATGAGCAGTTCTTC.

The chain employs TRBV20-1 and TRBJ2-1; 10 bases are a match to TRBD2. Germline CDR1 reads DFQATT; CDR2 reads SNEGSKA (reference sequence). CDR3 length equals 15 residues. V dropped 2 bases and J dropped 2; count of bases not matched to a gene: 3. The CDR3 is CSARTSGDPYNEQFF. Here the CDR3 DNA reads TGCAGTGCTAGAACTAGCGGGGATCCCTACAATGAGCAGTTCTTC.

The rearrangement uses TRBV5-4 and TRBJ2-3; D gene unclear. Germline V gene sequence: CDR1 SGHNT, CDR2 YYREEE (reference sequence). V lost 3 bases, J lost 2 bases, and 10 bases lay in between. The CDR3 length is 14 residues. Here the CDR3 reads CASSYGIDTDTQYF. CDR3 nucleotide sequence: TGTGCCAGCAGCTATGGCATCGACACAGATACGCAGTATTTT. Variable domain in full (rest from reference TRBV5-4 and TRBJ2-3): ETGVTQSPTHLIKTRGQQVTLRCSSQSGHNTVSWYQQALGQGPQFIFQYYREEENGRGNFPPRFSGLQFPNYSSELNVNALELDDSALYLCASSYGIDTDTQYFGPGTRLTVL.

In DNA form, the CDR3 reads TGTGCCAGCAGTTTAGGGACTAATCAGCCCCAGCATTTT. Protein: CASSLGTNQPQHF. The rearrangement links TRBV27 to TRBJ1-5, with D maybe TRBD1 (5 bases). The CDR3 has 13 amino acids. V lost 2 bases to trimming and J lost 4 bases, with 6 bases between them. From germline, CDR1 is MNHEY and CDR2 SMNVEV (reference sequence).

The chain couples TRBV9 to TRBJ1-6, with D possibly TRBD1 on 5 matching bases. The CDR3 totals 15 residues. CDR1 is SGDLS, CDR2 YYNGEE, per germline. Trimming cost V 0 bases and J 7 bases, with 11 bases left between them. The CDR3 loop is CASSVGGGLNSPLHF. The CDR3 DNA follows: TGTGCCAGCAGCGTAGGTGGGGGATTGAATTCACCCCTCCACTTT.